Below, 22 T cell receptor beta chains from the same sample are listed, as sequenced in a study of regulatory T cells in long-lasting Graves disease. This sample's time point: newly diagnosed GD, antithyroid drugs for less than 3 months. The TCR library was made from RNA that had been extracted from PBMCs in TRIzol. Arm-PCR with iRepertoire HTBI primers amplified the CDR3 regions for these TCR beta libraries. TCRdb processed the multiplex PCR reads anew with MiXCR; each CDR3 protein has one entry. The data hold about 500,000 distinct CDR3 sequences, with around 15% observed a single time. This sample was also put to use in a study of T cells in Graves' hyperthyroidism and ophthalmopathy.

Sample: peripheral blood mononuclear cells (PBMCs), taken at new diagnosis, from a patient treated with antithyroid drugs. These receptors were taken from a man aged 40-49 years with Graves disease.

The genes are TRBV15 and TRBJ1-1; D is undetermined. Germline CDR1 LNHNV, CDR2 YYDKDF (reference sequence). The ends were cut back, 1 base at V and 2 bases at J, with 8 bases in the middle. The CDR3 sequence is 14 residues long. The CDR3 loop is CATSRGKKNTEAFF. The CDR3 region has the DNA TGTGCCACCAGCAGAGGGAAGAAAAACACTGAAGCTTTCTTT.

In its sample, this clonotype was seen a few times. V and J are TRBV5-4 and TRBJ2-2, with 12 bases matching TRBD1. CDR1 and CDR2 (germline): SGHNT, YYREEE (reference sequence). CDR3 length: 17 residues. V was clipped by 5 bases and J by 1 base; unmatched bases: 6. The CDR3 loop is CASRSGQGAGNTGELFF. CDR3 nucleotides: TGTGCCAGCAGATCGGGACAGGGGGCGGGGAACACCGGGGAGCTGTTTTTT.

V gene TRBV24-1 combines with J gene TRBJ2-3; the match to TRBD2 covers 16 bases. V was pared by 3 bases and J by 2 bases, with 4 bases of the junction left unmatched. Germline loops: CDR1 KGHDR, CDR2 SFDVKD. This CDR3 region has 18 residues. CDR3 region: CATSDAGLAGGITDTQYF. CDR3 bases: TGTGCCACCAGTGATGCGGGACTAGCGGGAGGGATCACAGATACGCAGTATTTT.

This clonotype was detected ten times or more. V and J are TRBV5-1 and TRBJ2-1; unclear D gene. Trimming shortened V by 0 bases and J by 7 bases, and 8 bases separated the two germline ends. Germline CDR1 reads SGHRS; CDR2 reads YFSETQ. The CDR3 spans 13 residues. CDR3 protein: CASSLALGNEQFF. In nucleotides, the CDR3 is TGCGCCAGCAGCTTGGCCTTGGGGAATGAGCAGTTCTTC.

The chain combines TRBV6-5 with TRBJ1-3, with D unclear. The CDR3 has 15 amino acids. V lost 0 bases and J 1 base, leaving 7 bases between the germline ends. Germline V CDR1 and CDR2: MNHEY, SVGAGI. The CDR3 sequence: CASSYSEGSGNTIYF. CDR3 DNA: TGTGCCAGCAGTTACTCGGAGGGATCTGGAAACACCATATATTTT.

This clonotype was seen at least ten times. The chain couples TRBV10-3 to TRBJ2-7; 9 nucleotides match TRBD1. V shed 10 bases, J shed 5 bases, and the junction held 9 bases outside the gene matches. The CDR3 totals 13 residues. Germline V gives CDR1 ENHRY, CDR2 SYGVKD. The CDR3 reads CATAGTGWNEQYF. The CDR3, as DNA: TGTGCCACGGCCGGGACAGGGTGGAACGAGCAGTACTTC.

This clonotype occurred many times. CDR3 DNA sequence: TGTGCCAGCAGTTCCGAACCGACAGGGGAGGACACTGAAGCTTTCTTT. Translating gives CASSSEPTGEDTEAFF. This chain connects TRBV28 to TRBJ1-1, with TRBD1 matching 8 bases. Germline-derived CDR1 and CDR2 are MDHEN and SYDVKM. The junction had 10 bases not matched to a gene; V was cut back by 4 bases and J by 3 bases. The CDR3 loop spans 16 amino acids.

This clonotype was found many times. The rearrangement links TRBV2 to TRBJ2-5; D gene unclear. The germline CDR1 and CDR2 sequences are SNHLY and FYNNEI. Trimming took off 8 bases at V and 0 bases at J, with 7 bases between the two ends. This CDR3 has 12 amino acids. The CDR3 sequence: CASRTDQETQYF. DNA for the CDR3: TGTGCCAGCCGGACGGACCAAGAGACCCAGTACTTC.

With respect to this clonotype: A clone one base away is much larger, so this may be a read error. The chain couples TRBV7-9 to TRBJ2-7; TRBD2 aligns across 14 bases. CDR3 length: 17 residues. V trimming: 0 bases; J trimming: 7 bases; junction bases outside the gene matches: 8. Germline V gene lookup returns CDR1 SEHNR and CDR2 FQNEAQ (reference sequence). CDR3 sequence (DNA): TGTGCCAGCAGCTTAGCAGGGACTAGCGGGAGATCTAGGGAGCAGTACTTC. Its protein is CASSLAGTSGRSREQYF.

This chain links TRBV12-3 or TRBV12-4 with TRBJ2-6, with D uncertain. V lost 5 bases to trimming and J lost 1 base, with 12 bases between them. CDR3 length: 16 residues. CDR3 amino acids: CASSPRRASGANVLTF. In nucleotides, the CDR3 is TGTGCCAGCAGTCCCCGGAGAGCATCTGGGGCCAACGTCCTGACTTTC.

This sequence joins TRBV29-1 and TRBJ2-2, with D possibly being TRBD1 (5 bases). This CDR3 comprises 15 residues. Trimming stripped 2 bases from V and 0 bases from J, with 10 bases between. Germline CDR1 is SQVTM and CDR2 is ANQGSEA. The CDR3 protein is CSVEWGGANTGELFF. In nucleotides, the CDR3 is TGCAGCGTTGAATGGGGCGGAGCGAACACCGGGGAGCTGTTTTTT.

This clonotype was observed at least ten times. DNA of the CDR3: TGTGCCAGCAGCTCCACTAGCGGGGGTTCCTACAATGAGCAGTTCTTC. It is translated as CASSSTSGGSYNEQFF. V gene TRBV11-2 combines with J gene TRBJ2-1; TRBD2 agrees at 11 bases. J gave up 1 base and V 4 bases, and 3 bases lay outside the gene matches. Germline V gives CDR1 SGHAT, CDR2 FQNNGV. This CDR3 contains 16 residues.

This clonotype was detected many times. V and J are TRBV30 and TRBJ1-1; 7 bases are a match to TRBD1. The V gene end was trimmed by 4 bases and the J gene end by 1 base; junction bases not matched to a gene: 3. The CDR3 spans 13 residues. The germline gives CDR1 GTSNPN, CDR2 SVGIG (reference sequence). The CDR3 loop is CAWKGARNTEAFF. CDR3 nucleotides: TGTGCCTGGAAGGGGGCGAGGAACACTGAAGCTTTCTTT. The variable domain in full, completed from reference TRBV30 and TRBJ1-1, reads SQTIHQWPATLVQPVGSPLSLECTVEGTSNPNLYWYRQAAGRGLQLLFYSVGIGQISSEVPQNLSASRPQDRQFILSSKKLLLSDSGFYLCAWKGARNTEAFFGQGTRLTVV.

This clonotype appeared many times. The chain carries TRBV12-3 or TRBV12-4 and TRBJ2-2; no reliable D call. With 3 bases removed from V and 5 bases from J, the gap between germline ends came to 4 bases. This CDR3 has 12 residues. CDR3 in amino acids: CASSFFTGELFF. The CDR3 bases are TGTGCCAGCAGTTTCTTTACCGGGGAGCTGTTTTTT.

This chain connects TRBV30 to TRBJ2-1; D is undetermined. Between the trimmed V and J ends, which lost 2 bases and 10 bases, there was a span of 12 bases. Germline CDR1 is GTSNPN and CDR2 is SVGIG (reference sequence). The CDR3 has 12 amino acids. This CDR3 is CAWSRLYSEQFF. For the CDR3, the DNA is TGTGCCTGGAGTAGGCTTTACAGCGAGCAGTTCTTC.

This clonotype was seen many times. The chain employs TRBV2 and TRBJ2-2; a possible D gene is TRBD2 (6 bases). The V gene lost 1 base and the J gene lost 6 bases, with 15 bases spanning the gap. The CDR3 length is 16 residues. Germline values: CDR1 SNHLY, CDR2 FYNNEI. CDR3 amino acids: CASSEDGAGGPGELFF. In DNA form, the CDR3 reads TGTGCCAGCAGTGAAGACGGAGCGGGTGGACCCGGGGAGCTGTTTTTT.

This clonotype was detected many times. V and J are TRBV7-9 and TRBJ1-4, with D unresolved. Germline CDR1 is SEHNR and CDR2 is FQNEAQ (reference sequence). This CDR3 is 16 amino acids long. Trimming pared 8 bases from V and 5 bases from J, leaving 21 bases between. The DNA of the CDR3 is TGTGCCAGCCGCCTAGGAATGGCCAGCCGCAATGAAAAACTGTTTTTT. Protein: CASRLGMASRNEKLFF.

This clonotype was detected a few times. The V call is TRBV29-1, the J call TRBJ1-2, with 9 bases that match TRBD1. V trimming: 3 bases; J trimming: 4 bases; junction bases outside the gene matches: 9. This CDR3 spans 15 amino acids. The germline V gene has CDR1 SQVTM and CDR2 ANQGSEA. This CDR3 is CSVDSRDRESYGYTF. The CDR3 bases are TGCAGCGTTGACTCCCGGGACAGGGAGAGCTATGGCTACACCTTC.

There are a few counts of this clonotype. Its ends do not fully match the called genes, so a read error is possible. The chain uses TRBV29-1 and TRBJ2-1; no definite D call. This CDR3 has 13 residues. Germline assignment: CDR1 SQVTM and CDR2 ANQGSEA. DNA of the CDR3: TGCAGCGTTCTGCAGAGTGCCTACAATGGGCAGTTCTTC. It yields the protein CSVLQSAYNGQFF.

Only one count was recorded for this clonotype. V usage is TRBV29-1 and J usage is TRBJ1-2; a possible D gene is TRBD1 (5 bases). The CDR3 sequence is 14 residues long. The V and J ends lost 6 bases and 2 bases respectively, with 16 bases between them. Germline V gene sequence: CDR1 SQVTM, CDR2 ANQGSEA. CDR3 region: CSVRTREPNYGYTF. The DNA of the CDR3 is TGCAGCGTACGGACACGGGAGCCCAACTATGGCTACACCTTC.

Details on this clonotype: A much larger clone lies a single base off, so this may be a read error. The J gene is TRBJ2-3, the V gene TRBV20-1; TRBD2 matches at 7 bases. The CDR3 is 16 amino acids. Germline CDR1 is DFQATT and CDR2 is SNEGSKA (reference sequence). CDR3 sequence reads: CSAITLLAVITGTQYF. As DNA, the CDR3 is TGCAGTGCTATTACGCTGCTAGCGGTTATCACAGGTACGCAGTATTTT.

At least ten counts were recorded for this clonotype. The chain carries TRBV2 and TRBJ2-1; no clear D. The length of the CDR3 is 11 residues. The ends were cut back, 4 bases at V and 7 bases at J, with 5 bases in the middle. Germline V gene lookup returns CDR1 SNHLY and CDR2 FYNNEI. In DNA, the CDR3 is TGTGCCAGCAGTGTGGGTAATGAGCAGTTCTTC. Translated, it gives CASSVGNEQFF.